This T cell receptor beta chain is drawn from a study of blood T cell repertoires in COVID-19. CDR3 length equals 13 residues. Germline-derived CDR1 and CDR2 are GTSNPN and SVGIG (reference sequence). The V and J ends lost 3 bases and 9 bases, in that order; junction bases with no gene match: 3. Profiled with immunoSEQ multiplex PCR; TCRdb holds only in-frame clones, not every one. Here the sample spans roughly 130,000 clones, 75% to 90% being singletons. Sample: peripheral blood. This chain connects TRBV30 to TRBJ2-1; 12 nucleotides line up with TRBD2. This clonotype was sampled from a man between 65 and 85 years old with acute or convalescent COVID-19. CDR3 sequence: CAWSLAGGFEQFF. The CDR3 DNA is TGTGCCTGGAGCCTAGCGGGGGGGTTTGAGCAGTTCTTC.